Listed below are T cell receptor beta chains from one sample, sequenced in a study of early T cells in non-severe SARS-CoV-2 infection. TCRdb passed the 5' RACE reads through MiXCR, listing each CDR3 protein once. The table has about 30,000 distinct CDR3 sequences, around 5% seen once. The material sequenced was whole blood. Source of these receptors: an adult who was a healthcare worker with PCR-confirmed SARS-CoV-2 infection or an uninfected control (not recorded which). Each CDR3 is given with its conserved first and last residue. Fields, in order: clone size, J gene, V gene, D gene, CDR3 protein, CDR3 DNA. A D gene is named only where the DNA matches it firmly. A row's size may be missing; if present it is once, few, many or a size class.

clone_size: many; j_call: TRBJ2-7; v_call: TRBV29-1; d_call: .; cdr3_aa: CSVALDRNTYEQYF; cdr3_nt: TGCAGCGTGGCCCTCGACAGGAATACCTACGAGCAGTACTTC
clone_size: .; j_call: TRBJ1-2; v_call: TRBV15; d_call: .; cdr3_aa: CATSREFGGEFNYGYTF; cdr3_nt: TGTGCCACCAGCAGAGAATTTGGTGGAGAGTTTAACTATGGCTACACCTTC
clone_size: many; j_call: TRBJ2-2; v_call: TRBV4-3; d_call: TRBD2; cdr3_aa: CASSQSTSPNTGELFF; cdr3_nt: TGCGCCAGCAGCCAGTCGACTAGCCCAAACACCGGGGAGCTGTTTTTT
clone_size: .; j_call: TRBJ2-7; v_call: TRBV5-4; d_call: TRBD1; cdr3_aa: CASSQGQGAYEQYF; cdr3_nt: TGTGCCAGCAGCCAGGGACAGGGGGCCTACGAGCAGTACTTC
clone_size: .; j_call: TRBJ2-7; v_call: TRBV7-6; d_call: TRBD2; cdr3_aa: CASSRGGRESYEQYF; cdr3_nt: TGTGCCAGCAGCCGTGGAGGGAGGGAGTCCTACGAGCAGTACTTC
clone_size: few; j_call: TRBJ2-1; v_call: TRBV20-1; d_call: .; cdr3_aa: CSASRGVAREQFF; cdr3_nt: TGCAGTGCCTCCCGAGGGGTAGCAAGGGAGCAGTTCTTC
clone_size: many; j_call: TRBJ2-1; v_call: TRBV10-1; d_call: TRBD2; cdr3_aa: CASSRGLAYNEQFF; cdr3_nt: TGCGCCAGCAGTAGGGGACTAGCGTATAATGAGCAGTTCTTC
clone_size: many; j_call: TRBJ2-1; v_call: TRBV7-2; d_call: .; cdr3_aa: CASSFDSKRGNEQFF; cdr3_nt: TGTGCCAGCAGCTTTGACTCAAAAAGAGGCAATGAGCAGTTCTTC
clone_size: .; j_call: TRBJ1-1; v_call: TRBV11-2; d_call: .; cdr3_aa: CASSLVGVGGTEAFF; cdr3_nt: TGTGCCAGCAGCTTAGTTGGGGTAGGGGGCACTGAAGCTTTCTTT
clone_size: many; j_call: TRBJ2-3; v_call: TRBV20-1; d_call: TRBD2; cdr3_aa: CSAKLSGSLTHTQYF; cdr3_nt: TGCAGTGCTAAGCTTAGCGGGAGCCTCACACATACGCAGTATTTT
clone_size: many; j_call: TRBJ1-3; v_call: TRBV7-6; d_call: .; cdr3_aa: CASSLWSSGNTIYF; cdr3_nt: TGTGCCAGCAGCTTATGGAGCTCTGGAAACACCATATATTTT